These 30 T cell receptor beta chains were sequenced from one sample in a study of blood T cells in healthy people across ages. For the second PCR, which ran for 7 to 11 cycles, a sample-barcoded 5' primer and a J-beta primer mix were used. From the 5' RACE reads, TCRdb called clonotypes with MiXCR, one entry per CDR3 protein. The repertoire holds about 1.8 million distinct CDR3 sequences, with 40% to 55% as singletons. The specimen was blood. The receptors were sampled from a woman aged 40 to 50 in good health.

About this clonotype itself: The germline gene is not matched at one end of the junction; a read error may be the cause. CDR3 DNA: TGCAGTGCTAGAGTACTAGGACTAGCGGGGGATCGGACCTACGGGCAGTACTTC. It specifies CSARVLGLAGDRTYGQYF. The rearrangement links TRBV20-1 to TRBJ2-7, with 13 bases identical to TRBD2. In germline, CDR1 is DFQATT, CDR2 SNEGSKA (reference sequence). This CDR3 is built from 18 residues.

In regard to this clonotype: A junction boundary mismatches the germline segment, possibly from a read error. The rearrangement links TRBV7-9 to TRBJ1-2; TRBD1 is a possible D gene (5 bases). This CDR3 region has 14 residues. The germline V gene has CDR1 SEHNR and CDR2 FQNEAQ (reference sequence). Written as DNA, the CDR3 is TGCGCCAGCAGCTTACTACAGGCCGACTATGGCTACACCTTC. Translating gives CASSLLQADYGYTF.

About this clonotype: A junction end diverges from the germline sequence, so it may reflect a read error. V gene TRBV7-2 combines with J gene TRBJ2-6; possible D gene TRBD1, 6 bases. This CDR3 spans 16 amino acids. Looked up from germline, CDR1 is SGHTA and CDR2 is FQGNSA. The CDR3 DNA sequence: TGTGCCAGTGGACAGCCTGCCCCCTCTGGGGCCAACGCCCTGACTTTC. Encoded protein: CASGQPAPSGANALTF.

This clonotype was found a few times. J is TRBJ2-3 and V is TRBV6-2 or TRBV6-3, with D hard to call. CDR3 size: 16 residues. The germline CDR1 and CDR2 sequences are MNHEY and SVGEGT. V was cut by 0 bases and J by 2 bases, with 12 bases left in between. The CDR3 nucleotides are TGTGCCAGCAGTTACTCGCCCGGGCTATACACAGATACGCAGTATTTT. Its protein product is CASSYSPGLYTDTQYF.

This clonotype was seen just once. The rearrangement uses TRBV6-6 and TRBJ2-7, with D tentatively TRBD1 (6 bases). V was clipped by 2 bases and J by 3 bases, with 11 bases between them. The germline CDR1 and CDR2 sequences are MNHNY and SVGAGI (reference sequence). The CDR3 is 14 residues long. Here the CDR3 reads CASSYDHRDYEQYF. The DNA of the CDR3 is TGTGCCAGCAGTTACGACCACAGGGACTACGAGCAGTACTTC.

This clonotype was detected a few times. This chain links TRBV7-2 with TRBJ2-5; TRBD2 is a possible D gene (5 bases). Trimming pared 6 bases from V and 5 bases from J, leaving 10 bases between. CDR1 and CDR2 (germline): SGHTA, FQGNSA. The CDR3 consists of 12 residues. CDR3 coding DNA: TGTGCCAGCAGACTAGAAAGTGAGACCCAGTACTTC. It yields the protein CASRLESETQYF.

A few counts support this clonotype. The chain links TRBV10-3 to TRBJ1-6; TRBD1 might be the D (5 bases). The CDR3 runs 13 residues. Trimming took 7 bases from V and 4 from J, leaving 8 bases between them. The germline V gene has CDR1 ENHRY and CDR2 SYGVKD. CDR3 nucleotides: TGTGCCATCAACGGGGGGTATAATTCACCCCTCCACTTT. Amino acid sequence: CAINGGYNSPLHF.

This chain uses TRBV29-1 with TRBJ2-7; D is perhaps TRBD2 (6 bases). The V end lost 7 bases, the J end lost 6 bases, and 16 bases lay between the germline ends. Germline CDR1 is SQVTM and CDR2 is ANQGSEA. This CDR3 has 12 amino acids. CDR3 in DNA: TGCAGCGGACTAGAGCAGCCAGGCGAGCAGTACTTC. Amino acids: CSGLEQPGEQYF.

The chain joins TRBV20-1 to TRBJ1-2; D remains ambiguous. The CDR3 is made up of 12 amino acids. Germline CDR1 is DFQATT and CDR2 is SNEGSKA (reference sequence). V was cut by 5 bases and J by 1 base, with 8 bases left in between. The CDR3 loop is CSAVPSNYGYTF. The CDR3 DNA sequence: TGCAGTGCTGTCCCGAGTAACTATGGCTACACCTTC.

This clonotype was observed a handful of times. An end of the junction does not agree with germline; a read error may underlie this. The chain couples TRBV24-1 to TRBJ2-5; D is unresolved. The CDR3 is made up of 15 amino acids. CDR1 KGHDR and CDR2 SFDVKD come from the germline V gene. DNA for the CDR3: TGTGCCACCAGTGATTTGCAGTCTAGTAGAGAGACTCAGTACTTC. It translates to CATSDLQSSRETQYF.

This clonotype was found a few times. This sequence joins TRBV12-3 or TRBV12-4 and TRBJ2-1, with 7 bases identical to TRBD2. V was clipped by 5 bases and J by 5 bases; unmatched bases: 6. The CDR3 covers 14 residues. DNA of the CDR3: TGTGCCAGCAGTACCCGCGGGGGACACAATGAGCAGTTCTTC. It encodes CASSTRGGHNEQFF.

The chain employs TRBV6-2 or TRBV6-3 and TRBJ2-1, with D possibly called TRBD1 or TRBD2 (6 bases each). V shed 4 bases and J shed 2 bases, with 12 bases lying between them. This CDR3 region has 15 residues. Germline CDR1 reads MNHEY; CDR2 reads SVGEGT. Here the CDR3 DNA reads TGTGCCAGCAGTTCCTTTAGGGGGGCCTACAATGAGCAGTTCTTC. Translating it yields CASSSFRGAYNEQFF.

CDR3 sequence reads: CASSLSGGDNEKLFF. The DNA of the CDR3 is TGTGCCAGCAGCTTATCGGGTGGCGATAATGAAAAACTGTTTTTT. This rearrangement joins TRBV7-9 to TRBJ1-4, with D unresolved. The CDR3 sequence is 15 residues long. The V gene lost 2 bases and the J gene lost 4 bases, with 11 bases spanning the gap. Looked up from germline, CDR1 is SEHNR and CDR2 is FQNEAQ (reference sequence).

This clonotype appeared a few times. The chain carries TRBV7-2 and TRBJ2-3; 9 bases line up with TRBD2. Germline CDR1 is SGHTA and CDR2 is FQGNSA. Trimming cost V 5 bases and J 5 bases; bases outside gene matches: 5. The CDR3 has 14 residues. CDR3 nucleotide sequence: TGTGCCAGCAGCCCGGGACTAGCAAAAGATACGCAGTATTTT. Protein product: CASSPGLAKDTQYF.

This clonotype was counted a few times. The rearrangement joins TRBV27 to TRBJ2-5; TRBD2 is a possible D gene (5 bases). From germline, CDR1 is MNHEY and CDR2 SMNVEV (reference sequence). This CDR3 contains 17 residues. V was cut by 8 bases and J by 0 bases, with 22 bases left in between. CDR3 nucleotide sequence: TGTGCCAGCCGTCTCTCCCCGGACTCCCCGTACCAAGAGACCCAGTACTTC. This codes for CASRLSPDSPYQETQYF.

CDR3 in amino acids: CATGEGSGRMGTDTQYF. DNA for the CDR3: TGTGCCACCGGAGAGGGTAGCGGCCGAATGGGGACAGATACGCAGTATTTT. The chain is built from TRBV10-3 and TRBJ2-3, with D possibly being TRBD2 (6 bases). Trimming shortened V by 10 bases and J by 3 bases, and 26 bases separated the two germline ends. The V gene's germline CDR1 is ENHRY and CDR2 SYGVKD. This CDR3 has 17 amino acids.

DNA for the CDR3: TGTGCCACCAGCAGAGATCGGGCGGGGCACCAAGAGACCCAGTACTTC. It is translated as CATSRDRAGHQETQYF. The rearrangement uses TRBV15 and TRBJ2-5; possibly TRBD2 for D (6 bases). Trimming pared 0 bases from V and 0 bases from J, leaving 11 bases between. Germline V gene data show CDR1 as LNHNV and CDR2 as YYDKDF (reference sequence). CDR3 length: 16 residues. Looking up the rest from reference TRBV15 and TRBJ2-5 gives the full variable domain: DAMVIQNPRYQVTQFGKPVTLSCSQTLNHNVMYWYQQKSSQAPKLLFHYYDKDFNNEADTPDNFQSRRPNTSFCFLDIRSPGLGDTAMYLCATSRDRAGHQETQYFGPGTRLLVL.

The chain recombines TRBV4-3 with TRBJ2-1, with 12 bases aligning to TRBD2. This CDR3 has 19 residues. V lost 0 bases to trimming and J lost 3 bases; unmatched junction nucleotides: 9. CDR1 and CDR2 from the germline V gene are LGHNA and YSLEER. The CDR3 bases are TGCGCCAGCAGCCAAGATCTCCCTAGCGGGGGGGCCGTCTACAATGAGCAGTTCTTC. Translated: CASSQDLPSGGAVYNEQFF.

The chain links TRBV27 to TRBJ1-6; D uncertain. Germline V CDR1 and CDR2: MNHEY, SMNVEV (reference sequence). The ends were cut back, 2 bases at V and 6 bases at J, with 5 bases in the middle. The length of the CDR3 is 13 residues. The CDR3, as DNA: TGTGCCAGCAGTTTAGCCACTAATTCACCCCTCCACTTT. Translation: CASSLATNSPLHF.

The CDR3 nucleotides are TGCAGTGCTAGAACCCGGAGGGTGAACACTGAAGCTTTCTTT. As protein: CSARTRRVNTEAFF. This sequence joins TRBV20-1 and TRBJ1-1; no firm D call. Per the germline V gene, CDR1 is DFQATT and CDR2 is SNEGSKA (reference sequence). The CDR3 sequence is 14 residues long. V was pared by 2 bases and J by 0 bases, with 10 bases between.

The rearrangement links TRBV9 to TRBJ1-6; 10 bases are shared with TRBD1. With 3 bases clipped from V and 9 bases from J, the junction kept 3 bases outside the gene matches. Germline CDR1 is SGDLS and CDR2 is YYNGEE. The CDR3 loop spans 14 amino acids. Here the CDR3 reads CASSARTGGSPLHF. The DNA for the CDR3 is TGTGCCAGCAGCGCCCGGACAGGGGGTTCACCCCTCCACTTT.

This clonotype showed up just once. The genes are TRBV9 and TRBJ2-3; the match to TRBD2 covers 15 bases. The CDR3 is made up of 18 amino acids. Germline lookup yields CDR1 SGDLS and CDR2 YYNGEE. With 4 bases clipped from V and 1 base from J, the junction kept 7 bases outside the gene matches. The CDR3 sequence is CASSTGTSGGTRTDTQYF. The CDR3 coding sequence is TGTGCCAGCAGCACCGGGACTAGCGGGGGGACCCGCACAGATACGCAGTATTTT.

CDR3 in amino acids: CASSARTSGGSEQYF. Written as DNA, the CDR3 is TGTGCCAGCAGCGCCCGGACTAGCGGGGGAAGCGAGCAGTACTTC. This chain links TRBV11-3 with TRBJ2-7; 13 bases agree with TRBD2. Losses at the gene ends were 5 bases for V and 6 bases for J; bases not matched to a gene: 7. The CDR3 has 15 residues. Germline V gene sequence: CDR1 SGHNT, CDR2 YENEEA.

This clonotype is a singleton in its sample. The chain carries TRBV7-9 and TRBJ2-5, with 7 nucleotides matching TRBD2. TRBJ2-7 explains the end of the DNA better; the J call may be wrong. CDR3 length: 13 residues. Germline assignment: CDR1 SEHNR and CDR2 FQNEAQ (reference sequence). The CDR3 DNA reads TGTGCCAGCAGCTTAGAGGCGGGGGACGAGCAGTACTTC. Protein product: CASSLEAGDEQYF.

This clonotype was counted at least ten times. V usage is TRBV4-3 and J usage is TRBJ2-7, with 9 bases identical to TRBD1. The CDR3 runs 14 residues. Germline V gene data show CDR1 as LGHNA and CDR2 as YSLEER. Germline trimming cut 4 bases from V and 3 bases from J; bases unmatched to any gene: 4. The CDR3 bases are TGCGCCAGCAGCCCTATGACAGGGGGCTACGAGCAGTACTTC. This sequence encodes CASSPMTGGYEQYF.

Details on this clonotype: The junction departs from germline at one end; a sequencing error may be responsible. The rearrangement uses TRBV29-1 and TRBJ1-2, with D unclear. The CDR3 covers 12 residues. Germline values: CDR1 SQVTM, CDR2 ANQGSEA. CDR3 sequence: CSVTGINHGYTF. The CDR3 DNA sequence: TGCAGCGTTACGGGCATTAACCATGGCTACACCTTC.

This chain uses TRBV24-1 with TRBJ2-1; D tentatively fits TRBD1 or TRBD2 (5 bases each). Per the germline V gene, CDR1 is KGHDR and CDR2 is SFDVKD. The CDR3 is 15 residues long. The V end was cut by 5 bases, the J end by 4 bases, with 14 bases between. Here the CDR3 reads CATSAFGTQYNEQFF. CDR3 sequence (DNA): TGTGCCACCAGTGCCTTTGGGACCCAGTACAATGAGCAGTTCTTC.

This clonotype appeared a single time. As DNA, the CDR3 is TGTGCCAGCAGTGTTCTCAGGAGCTCCTACGAGCAGTACTTC. It is translated as CASSVLRSSYEQYF. This chain uses TRBV12-3 or TRBV12-4 with TRBJ2-7; D not certain. Trimming stripped 5 bases from V and 0 bases from J, with 11 bases between. This CDR3 is 14 amino acids long.

This clonotype was counted between two and nine times. The chain uses TRBV20-1 and TRBJ2-1; 10 positions match TRBD2. V shed 1 base, J shed 10 bases, and the junction held 7 bases outside the gene matches. Germline V CDR1 and CDR2: DFQATT, SNEGSKA (reference sequence). CDR3 length equals 14 residues. The CDR3 protein is CSARVIVLAGEQFF. For the CDR3, the DNA is TGCAGTGCTAGAGTAATAGTACTAGCGGGGGAGCAGTTCTTC.

This rearrangement joins TRBV6-2 or TRBV6-3 to TRBJ2-1; 9 bases line up with TRBD2. After removal of 0 bases from V and 0 bases from J, the junction contained 9 bases not matched to a gene. In germline, CDR1 is MNHEY, CDR2 SVGEGT. The CDR3 contains 19 residues. This CDR3 reads CASSYSWGGGAGSYNEQFF. The CDR3 DNA follows: TGTGCCAGCAGTTACTCGTGGGGCGGGGGGGCCGGCTCCTACAATGAGCAGTTCTTC.